Sequencing of this T cell receptor beta chain was carried out in a study of blood T cells in healthy people across ages. Study-level results: The unsorted PBMCs prevented any conclusive comparison of naive versus antigen-experienced cells.

For the second PCR, which ran for about 7 to 11 cycles, a sample-barcoded 5' primer and a J-beta primer mix were used. Each sample provided no less than 2.5 million CDR3-containing paired-end reads. TCRdb fed the 5' RACE reads into MiXCR, producing one record per CDR3 protein. The table has 650,000 to 1,000,000 distinct CDR3 sequences, around 36% seen once. Per germline, CDR1 MGHDK and CDR2 SYGVNS. V was trimmed by 6 bases and J by 6 bases, leaving 9 bases between them. CDR3 length equals 12 residues. As regards this clonotype: The antigen is unknown.

The sequence was collected from a man between 18 and 35 years old in good health. Sequencing was carried out using blood. V is TRBV25-1 and J is TRBJ2-1; D ambiguous. The chain's CDR3 is CASSIISNEQFF. The CDR3 DNA is TGTGCCAGCAGCATCATTTCCAATGAGCAGTTCTTC.